This is a list of T cell receptor beta chains from one sample in a study of blood T cell repertoires in COVID-19. The table came from immunoSEQ multiplex PCR; TCRdb's copy has only in-frame clones and leaves some out. The table has 390,000 or so clones, 89% seen once. The sample consisted of peripheral blood. Every receptor here comes from a woman under 40 with COVID-19, enrolled during active disease. Both conserved end residues are part of each CDR3. A D gene is named only where the DNA matches it firmly. Clone size is not always given. Where it is, it says once, few, many or a class for expanded clones.

CDR3: CASKVTGDTGELFF; DNA: TGCGCCAGCAAGGTAACAGGGGACACCGGGGAGCTGTTTTTT; V: TRBV5-1; J: TRBJ2-2; D: TRBD1; size: .
CDR3: CASSVYRATNEKLFF; DNA: TGTGCCAGTAGTGTCTACAGGGCAACTAATGAAAAACTGTTTTTT; V: TRBV19; J: TRBJ1-4; D: .; size: .
CDR3: CASSSLYYGYTF; DNA: TGTGCCAGCAGTAGCCTTTACTATGGCTACACCTTC; V: TRBV6-5; J: TRBJ1-2; D: .; size: .
CDR3: CASSHGDRDMYPSKNIQYF; DNA: TGTGCCAGCAGTCACGGGGACAGGGACATGTATCCTTCTAAAAACATTCAGTACTTC; V: TRBV6-6; J: TRBJ2-4; D: TRBD1; size: .
CDR3: CASSLYRGRNEKLFF; DNA: TGTGCCAGCAGCCTCTACAGGGGGCGAAATGAAAAACTGTTTTTT; V: TRBV28; J: TRBJ1-4; D: TRBD1; size: .
CDR3: CASSSLSSPFYGYTF; DNA: TGTGCCAGCAGTTCTCTCTCCTCTCCTTTCTATGGCTACACCTTC; V: TRBV28; J: TRBJ1-2; D: .; size: .
CDR3: CASSLDSVGTGSYEQYF; DNA: TGTGCCAGCAGCTTAGATAGTGTCGGGACAGGGTCCTACGAGCAGTACTTC; V: TRBV11-2; J: TRBJ2-7; D: TRBD1; size: .
CDR3: CASRLFWDRDYEQYF; DNA: TGCGCCAGCAGGCTTTTCTGGGACAGGGATTACGAGCAGTACTTC; V: TRBV5-1; J: TRBJ2-7; D: TRBD1; size: .
CDR3: CASSILGNQPQHF; DNA: TGTGCCAGTAGTATATTAGGCAATCAGCCCCAGCATTTT; V: TRBV19; J: TRBJ1-5; D: .; size: .
CDR3: CASSLGGQGGYGYTF; DNA: TGTGCCAGCAGCTTAGGCGGACAGGGTGGCTATGGCTACACCTTC; V: TRBV7-9; J: TRBJ1-2; D: TRBD1; size: .
CDR3: CAIRPNRDSGNTIYF; DNA: TGTGCCATCAGACCCAACAGGGACTCTGGAAACACCATATATTTT; V: TRBV10-3; J: TRBJ1-3; D: .; size: .
CDR3: CASSLARAEGETNEKLFF; DNA: TGTGCCAGCAGCTTAGCCCGGGCAGAGGGGGAAACTAATGAAAAACTGTTTTTT; V: TRBV7-9; J: TRBJ1-4; D: .; size: .
CDR3: CASSLGPGAETQYF; DNA: TGTGCCAGCAGCTTAGGGCCAGGGGCAGAGACCCAGTACTTC; V: TRBV11-1; J: TRBJ2-5; D: .; size: .
CDR3: CASSLARDSSNTEAFF; DNA: TGTGCCAGCAGCTTAGCCCGGGACAGCTCGAACACTGAAGCTTTCTTT; V: TRBV11-3; J: TRBJ1-1; D: TRBD1; size: .
CDR3: CASSKGSASSTDTQYF; DNA: TGTGCCAGCAGCAAAGGGTCAGCGTCAAGCACAGATACGCAGTATTTT; V: TRBV21-1; J: TRBJ2-3; D: .; size: .
CDR3: CASGLDGTSGGLWYNEQFF; DNA: TGTGCTAGTGGTTTGGACGGGACTAGCGGGGGCCTCTGGTACAATGAGCAGTTCTTC; V: TRBV12-5; J: TRBJ2-1; D: TRBD2; size: .
CDR3: CASSLTGIEDGYTF; DNA: TGTGCCAGCAGCTTGACGGGGATCGAAGATGGCTACACCTTC; V: TRBV6-2/TRBV6-3; J: TRBJ1-2; D: .; size: once
CDR3: CASSSRTVHTDTQYF; DNA: TGCGCCAGCAGCTCCCGGACAGTCCACACAGATACGCAGTATTTT; V: TRBV5-1; J: TRBJ2-3; D: .; size: .